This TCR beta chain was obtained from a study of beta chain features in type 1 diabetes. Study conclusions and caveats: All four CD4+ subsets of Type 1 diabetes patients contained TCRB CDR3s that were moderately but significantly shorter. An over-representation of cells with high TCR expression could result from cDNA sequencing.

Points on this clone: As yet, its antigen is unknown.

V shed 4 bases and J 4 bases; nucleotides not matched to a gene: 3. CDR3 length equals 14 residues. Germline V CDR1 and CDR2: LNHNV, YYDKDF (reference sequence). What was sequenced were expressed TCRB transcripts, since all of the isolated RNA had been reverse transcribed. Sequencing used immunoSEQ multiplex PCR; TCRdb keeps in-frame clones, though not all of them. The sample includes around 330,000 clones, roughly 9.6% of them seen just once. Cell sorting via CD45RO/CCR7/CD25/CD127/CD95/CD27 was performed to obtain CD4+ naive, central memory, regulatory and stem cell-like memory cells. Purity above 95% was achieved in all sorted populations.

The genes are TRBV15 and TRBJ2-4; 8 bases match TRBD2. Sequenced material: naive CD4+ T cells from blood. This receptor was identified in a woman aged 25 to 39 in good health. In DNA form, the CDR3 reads TGTGCCACCAGCAACGAGCGGGAGAAAAACATTCAGTACTTC. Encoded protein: CATSNEREKNIQYF.